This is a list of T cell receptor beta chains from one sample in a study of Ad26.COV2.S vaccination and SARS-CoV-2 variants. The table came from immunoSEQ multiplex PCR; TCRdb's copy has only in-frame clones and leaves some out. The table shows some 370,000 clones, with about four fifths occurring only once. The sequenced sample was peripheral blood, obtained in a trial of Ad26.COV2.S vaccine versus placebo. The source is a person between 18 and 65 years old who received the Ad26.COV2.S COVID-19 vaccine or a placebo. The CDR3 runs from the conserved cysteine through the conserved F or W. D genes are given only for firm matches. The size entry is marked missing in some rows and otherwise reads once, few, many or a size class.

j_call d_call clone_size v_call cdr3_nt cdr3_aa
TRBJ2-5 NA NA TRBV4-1 TGCGCCAGCAGCCAATGGAGACAAGAGACCCAGTACTTC CASSQWRQETQYF
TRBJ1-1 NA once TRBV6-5 TGTGCCAGCAGTTACCCCGGTTGGCGGGGCACTGAAGCTTTCTTT CASSYPGWRGTEAFF
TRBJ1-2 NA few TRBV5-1 TGCGCCAGCAGCTTCAACACGGCCTATGGCTACACCTTC CASSFNTAYGYTF
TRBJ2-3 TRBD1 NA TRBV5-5 TGTGCCAGCAGCCTACCTTCGGGACAGCTCACAGATACGCAGTATTTT CASSLPSGQLTDTQYF
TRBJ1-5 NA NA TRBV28 TGTGCCAGCCGGAAGACAGGAAGGAATCAGCCCCAGCATTTT CASRKTGRNQPQHF
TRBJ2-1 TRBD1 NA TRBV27 TGTGCCAGCAGTTTAACGGGGACAGACAATGAGCAGTTCTTC CASSLTGTDNEQFF
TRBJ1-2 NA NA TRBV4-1 TGCGCCAGCAGCCAACAGGGGCTTGGCCTCCCGGGAAAGGGCTACACCTTC CASSQQGLGLPGKGYTF
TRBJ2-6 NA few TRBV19 TGTGCCAGTAGGGGAGGAAGCTCTGGGGCCAACGTCCTGACTTTC CASRGGSSGANVLTF
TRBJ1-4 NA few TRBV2 TGTGCCAGTGCCCGGGACGGACCGAATGAAAAACTGTTTTTT CASARDGPNEKLFF
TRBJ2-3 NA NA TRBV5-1 TGCGCCAGCAGCTTGGGGGGCCCCACAGATACGCAGTATTTT CASSLGGPTDTQYF
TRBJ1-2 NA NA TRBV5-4 TGTGCCAGCAGCCTCGTAGGCCCGGGGAGCGTGAACGGTGGCTACACCTTC CASSLVGPGSVNGGYTF
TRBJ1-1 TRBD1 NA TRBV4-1 TGCGCCAGCAGCCTTTTCGGACAGGGGCCTGCCACTGAAGCTTTCTTT CASSLFGQGPATEAFF
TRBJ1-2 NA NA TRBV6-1 TGTGCCAGCAGTGAAGCGGCACCCAGACATGGCTACACCTTC CASSEAAPRHGYTF
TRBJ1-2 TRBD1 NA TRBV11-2 TGTGCCAGCAGCTTAGATGGGACAGGCTTCTATGGCTACACCTTC CASSLDGTGFYGYTF
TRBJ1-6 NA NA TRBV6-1 TGTGCCAGCAGTGAGGGTGGCCACTATAATTCACCCCTCCACTTT CASSEGGHYNSPLHF
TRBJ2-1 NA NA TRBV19 TGTGCCAGTAGTTCCCGGGCAGGGAATGAGCAGTTCTTC CASSSRAGNEQFF
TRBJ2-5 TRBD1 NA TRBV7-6 TGTGCCAGCAGCTTAAGGCCCCTTTTCCGGGACAGGGAGACCCAGTACTTC CASSLRPLFRDRETQYF
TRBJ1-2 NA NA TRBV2 TGTGCCAGCAATAGGAGGGAAGGGACCTATGGCTACACCTTC CASNRREGTYGYTF
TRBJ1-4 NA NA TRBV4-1 TGCGCCAGCAGCCGAAGGGGACTCCCCGGGAGGACAACTAATGAAAAACTGTTTTTT CASSRRGLPGRTTNEKLFF
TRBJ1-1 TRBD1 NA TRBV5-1 TGCGCCAGCAGCTTGATGCAGGGGGCAGCTTTCTTT CASSLMQGAAFF
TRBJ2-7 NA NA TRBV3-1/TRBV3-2 TGTGCCAGCAGCCAAGTCCCTTCCGAGCAGTACTTC CASSQVPSEQYF
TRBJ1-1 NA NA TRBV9 TGTGCCAGCAGCGTAGAGGGGGGCTACACTGAAGCTTTCTTT CASSVEGGYTEAFF
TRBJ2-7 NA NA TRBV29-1 TGCAGCGCTACTGCCGGACGACACGAGCAGTACTTC CSATAGRHEQYF
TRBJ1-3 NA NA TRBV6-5 TGTGCCAGCAGTAGGGACCGTTACTCTGGAAACACCATATATTTT CASSRDRYSGNTIYF
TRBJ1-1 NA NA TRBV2 TGTGCCAGCAGTGTGCGCATAGGTTCGGCGACTGAAGCTTTCTTT CASSVRIGSATEAFF
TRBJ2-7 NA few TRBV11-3 TGTGCCAGCAGCTCTGGAGCAGAGTACGAGCAGTACTTC CASSSGAEYEQYF
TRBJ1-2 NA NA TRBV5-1 TGCGCCAGCAGTATTGACAGCCCACTTGGCTACACCTTC CASSIDSPLGYTF
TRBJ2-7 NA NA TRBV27 TGTGCCAGCAGCCGGGACGGTCGCTCCTACGAGCAGTACTTC CASSRDGRSYEQYF
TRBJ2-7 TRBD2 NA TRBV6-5 TGTGCCAGCAGCACTAGACTAGCGGACCACTACGAGCAGTACTTC CASSTRLADHYEQYF
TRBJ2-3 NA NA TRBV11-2 TGTGCCAGCAGCTTAGTGGCCCGGACAGATACGCAGTATTTT CASSLVARTDTQYF
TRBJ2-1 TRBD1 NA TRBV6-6 TGTGCCAGCAGCCAACAGGGGGGCAATGAGCAGTTCTTC CASSQQGGNEQFF
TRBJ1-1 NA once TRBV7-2 TGTGCCAGCAGCACGCGGGACGGACTGAACACTGAAGCTTTCTTT CASSTRDGLNTEAFF